The 28 T cell receptor beta chains in this list originate from one sample, sequenced in a study of graft-versus-host responses after intestinal transplantation. Antigen specificity for these receptors is unknown. Sequencing was performed with immunoSEQ multiplex PCR; in TCRdb, only in-frame clones are kept and a portion is missing. Of about 47,000 clones in the sample, 95% were seen once. Sample: unstimulated CD8+ T cells sorted from spleen or lymph node cells, taken before transplant. The source is a human donor who was the organ donor for an intestinal transplant.

In its sample, this clone was seen once. This rearrangement joins TRBV28 to TRBJ2-7; 8 positions match TRBD2. Trimming removed 1 base from V and 6 bases from J; junction bases left unmatched: 8. The CDR3 runs to 15 residues. CDR1 is MDHEN, CDR2 SYDVKM, per germline. The chain's CDR3 is CASSLLVGGESEQYF. CDR3 nucleotide sequence: TGTGCCAGCAGTTTATTGGTCGGGGGGGAATCCGAGCAGTACTTC.

This chain links TRBV27 with TRBJ2-7, with D perhaps matching TRBD1 or TRBD2 (7 bases each). Trimming shortened V by 6 bases and J by 3 bases, and 18 bases separated the two germline ends. The CDR3 length is 15 residues. Germline V gene data show CDR1 as MNHEY and CDR2 as SMNVEV (reference sequence). DNA of the CDR3: TGTGCCAGCAGGGGGGGGGAAGACAGGGACTACGAGCAGTACTTC. This gives the protein CASRGGEDRDYEQYF.

The chain employs TRBV4-3 and TRBJ2-2; 10 bases fit TRBD2. The CDR3 is 19 amino acids. Germline CDR1 LGHNA, CDR2 YSLEER. Losses at the gene ends were 4 bases for V and 3 bases for J; bases not matched to a gene: 14. The CDR3 coding sequence is TGCGCCAGCAGCCCGACCCCAGGACAGCGGGGGGGCCACACCGGGGAGCTGTTTTTT. Its translation is CASSPTPGQRGGHTGELFF.

Concerning this clone itself: The sample has other DNA sequences that encode this CDR3 too. The rearrangement uses TRBV27 and TRBJ2-1; possibly TRBD1 or TRBD2 for D (5 bases each). CDR3 length: 13 residues. Germline CDR1 MNHEY, CDR2 SMNVEV (reference sequence). The germline V and J ends were trimmed by 2 bases and 3 bases, with 5 bases remaining between them. The CDR3 region is CASSLGGYNEQFF. CDR3 bases: TGTGCCAGCAGTTTAGGGGGCTACAATGAGCAGTTCTTC.

The genes are TRBV5-1 and TRBJ2-5, with D uncertain. CDR3 length: 12 amino acids. The V gene's germline CDR1 is SGHRS and CDR2 YFSETQ. Trimming pared 7 bases from V and 1 base from J, leaving 8 bases between. The CDR3 sequence is CASGEFQETQYF. The CDR3 nucleotides are TGCGCCAGCGGAGAGTTCCAAGAGACCCAGTACTTC.

V usage is TRBV19 and J usage is TRBJ2-7, with TRBD1 as a possible D gene (6 bases). The CDR3 runs to 13 residues. Germline loops: CDR1 LNHDA, CDR2 SQIVND (reference sequence). V dropped 5 bases and J dropped 6 bases, with 14 bases sitting between them. The CDR3 protein is CASSGGPGSEQYF. Written as DNA, the CDR3 is TGTGCCAGTAGTGGGGGCCCGGGCAGCGAGCAGTACTTC.

J is TRBJ2-2 and V is TRBV2; D is tentatively TRBD1 or TRBD2 (5 bases each). CDR1 and CDR2 (germline): SNHLY, FYNNEI. V dropped 8 bases and J dropped 2 bases, with 15 bases sitting between them. CDR3 length: 15 residues. This chain's CDR3 is CASLGAGGNTGELFF. The CDR3 coding sequence is TGTGCCAGCCTCGGGGCAGGTGGAAACACCGGGGAGCTGTTTTTT.

Comments on this clone: The same CDR3 is also encoded by other DNA sequences in this sample. This chain joins TRBV5-1 and TRBJ1-1, with D hard to call. Germline CDR1 SGHRS, CDR2 YFSETQ. Between the trimmed V and J ends, which lost 2 bases and 4 bases, there was a span of 3 bases. The CDR3 sequence is 11 residues long. The DNA of the CDR3 is TGCGCCAGCAGCTTAGGCACTGAAGCTTTCTTT. Residues: CASSLGTEAFF.

In DNA form, the CDR3 reads TGTGCCAGCAGTTACACGGACGGAAATTCACCCCTCCACTTT. This gives the protein CASSYTDGNSPLHF. This chain joins TRBV6-6 and TRBJ1-6, with no clear D. The germline V and J ends were trimmed by 2 bases and 7 bases, with 9 bases remaining between them. Germline loops: CDR1 MNHNY, CDR2 SVGAGI (reference sequence). The CDR3 extends over 14 amino acids.

The chain uses TRBV18 and TRBJ1-3; D is possibly TRBD1 (6 bases). The CDR3 has 17 residues. Trimming stripped 0 bases from V and 0 bases from J, with 12 bases between. Germline lookup yields CDR1 KGHSH and CDR2 LQKENI. This chain's CDR3 is CASSPPQGQSSGNTIYF. The DNA of the CDR3 is TGTGCCAGCTCACCACCACAGGGCCAGAGCTCTGGAAACACCATATATTTT.

This clone was counted once. The J gene is TRBJ2-7, the V gene TRBV5-1; 10 nucleotides agree with TRBD1. V was clipped by 4 bases and J by 0 bases; unmatched bases: 4. There are 15 residues in the CDR3. In germline, CDR1 is SGHRS, CDR2 YFSETQ. The DNA of the CDR3 is TGCGCCAGCAGCCCGGGACAGGGGATCTCCTACGAGCAGTACTTC. This gives the protein CASSPGQGISYEQYF.

DNA for the CDR3: TGTGCCAGCTCACCATCCCGGGGGGAGACCGGGGAGCTGTTTTTT. Protein sequence: CASSPSRGETGELFF. This chain links TRBV18 with TRBJ2-2; TRBD2 matches at 7 bases. The CDR3 has 15 amino acids. The trim removed 2 bases at V and 5 bases at J, leaving 5 bases unmatched. Germline CDR1 is KGHSH and CDR2 is LQKENI.

As concerns this clone: Other DNA sequences of this sample code for an identical CDR3. This chain joins TRBV6-5 and TRBJ1-1; 8 bases align to TRBD1. In germline, CDR1 is MNHEY, CDR2 SVGAGI. J lost 1 base, V lost 6 bases, and 4 bases had no gene match. This CDR3 comprises 14 residues. This CDR3 reads CASSPGQGNTEAFF. Written as DNA, the CDR3 is TGTGCCAGCAGCCCCGGACAGGGGAACACTGAAGCTTTCTTT.

V is TRBV5-4 and J is TRBJ1-2; 7 nucleotides align to TRBD1. The CDR3 consists of 15 residues. The V gene end was trimmed by 0 bases and the J gene end by 4 bases; junction bases not matched to a gene: 6. CDR1 and CDR2 from the germline V gene are SGHNT and YYREEE (reference sequence). The CDR3 bases are TGTGCCAGCAGCTTGGAGTTCGGGGACAGCTATGGCTACACCTTC. The encoded protein is CASSLEFGDSYGYTF. Supplemented by reference TRBV5-4 and TRBJ1-2, the full variable domain reads ETGVTQSPTHLIKTRGQQVTLRCSSQSGHNTVSWYQQALGQGPQFIFQYYREEENGRGNFPPRFSGLQFPNYSSELNVNALELDDSALYLCASSLEFGDSYGYTFGSGTRLTVV.

The chain has TRBV27 and TRBJ2-7, with a possible D match to TRBD2 (6 bases). This CDR3 comprises 14 residues. The V end was cut by 8 bases, the J end by 1 base, with 15 bases between. CDR1 and CDR2 from the germline V gene are MNHEY and SMNVEV (reference sequence). CDR3 nucleotide sequence: TGTGCCAGCGGCCATTGGGGGGTGTCCTACGAGCAGTACTTC. It translates to CASGHWGVSYEQYF.

The V and J genes are TRBV9 and TRBJ2-3; D may match TRBD1 or TRBD2 (5 bases each). Trimming removed 0 bases at V and 0 bases at J, with 14 bases between. Germline CDR1 is SGDLS and CDR2 is YYNGEE. CDR3 length: 17 residues. The CDR3 coding sequence is TGTGCCAGCAGCGTAGGCAGGGAGATAATTAGCACAGATACGCAGTATTTT. This codes for CASSVGREIISTDTQYF.

The chain joins TRBV6-4 to TRBJ2-3; D unresolved. Per the germline V gene, CDR1 is MRHNA and CDR2 is SNTAGT. This CDR3 spans 13 amino acids. V lost 2 bases and J 2 bases, leaving 5 bases between the germline ends. CDR3 sequence: CASSDTITDTQYF. CDR3 coding DNA: TGTGCCAGCAGTGACACAATCACAGATACGCAGTATTTT.

This clone was found once. The J gene is TRBJ2-7, the V gene TRBV29-1, with 9 bases fitting TRBD1. Germline V gene data show CDR1 as SQVTM and CDR2 as ANQGSEA. The CDR3 extends over 14 amino acids. Trimming at V came to 1 base and at J to 3 bases, leaving 4 bases not matched to a gene. This chain's CDR3 is CSVEGTGALYEQYF. The CDR3 DNA reads TGCAGCGTTGAAGGGACAGGGGCCCTCTACGAGCAGTACTTC.

The CDR3 coding sequence is TGTGCCAGCAGCTTAGCCGGGATTCTTGCCGAGCAGTTCTTC. Amino acid sequence: CASSLAGILAEQFF. This chain links TRBV11-3 with TRBJ2-1, with D perhaps TRBD2 (5 bases). Germline assignment: CDR1 SGHNT and CDR2 YENEEA. V lost 1 base, J lost 10 bases, and 14 bases lay in between. The CDR3 has 14 residues.

The rearrangement uses TRBV2 and TRBJ2-7, with no clear D. V lost 3 bases to trimming and J lost 2 bases, with 11 bases between them. This CDR3 region has 14 residues. Germline values: CDR1 SNHLY, CDR2 FYNNEI. The DNA for the CDR3 is TGTGCCAGCAGTGATGGTCAACTTACCTACGAGCAGTACTTC. Translation: CASSDGQLTYEQYF.

The chain uses TRBV4-2 and TRBJ2-7; a weak D match, TRBD2 (6 bases). The CDR3 length is 17 residues. The germline CDR1 and CDR2 sequences are LGHNA and YNFKEQ. The V end was cut by 3 bases, the J end by 2 bases, with 20 bases between. CDR3 region: CASSQTGGTLVAYEQYF. The CDR3, as DNA: TGTGCCAGCAGCCAGACTGGCGGGACCCTAGTTGCCTACGAGCAGTACTTC.

The chain joins TRBV7-2 to TRBJ2-2; tentative D call: TRBD2 (5 bases). Germline CDR1 reads SGHTA; CDR2 reads FQGNSA. Trimming shortened V by 4 bases and J by 7 bases, and 7 bases separated the two germline ends. This CDR3 has 12 residues. The CDR3 DNA reads as TGTGCCAGCAGCTCGGGGAGCGGGGAGCTGTTTTTT. Translation: CASSSGSGELFF.

This clone has a single count. One end of the junction fails to match germline, which may point to a read error. This sequence joins TRBV27 and TRBJ1-2; D remains unclear. Germline V gene lookup returns CDR1 MNHEY and CDR2 SMNVEV (reference sequence). This CDR3 comprises 14 residues. DNA of the CDR3: TGTGCCGGCAGCCCCGGTACAGCGAACTATGGCTACACCTTC. Its translation: CAGSPGTANYGYTF.

The V and J genes are TRBV6-9 and TRBJ1-2; TRBD1 agrees at 12 bases. This CDR3 is 15 amino acids long. CDR1 MNHGY and CDR2 SVAAGI come from the germline V gene. The V segment lost 4 bases and the J segment 6 bases; nucleotides outside the gene matches: 6. CDR3 amino acids: CASSSAGQGANGYTF. The CDR3 DNA sequence: TGTGCCAGCAGTTCCGCGGGACAGGGGGCAAATGGCTACACCTTC.

The chain recombines TRBV4-1 with TRBJ1-6; TRBD1 aligns across 7 bases. The J segment lost 13 bases and the V segment lost 0 bases, leaving 6 bases of the junction unmatched. The CDR3 sequence is 14 residues long. In germline, CDR1 is MGHRA, CDR2 YSYEKL. The CDR3 DNA sequence: TGCGCCAGCAGCCAAGAGACAGGGATGAATCCCCTCCACTTT. The encoded protein is CASSQETGMNPLHF.

The chain has TRBV9 and TRBJ1-3; 7 bases align to TRBD1. V lost 2 bases and J lost 7; bases outside the gene matches: 12. There are 16 residues in the CDR3. Germline V lookup: CDR1 SGDLS, CDR2 YYNGEE. In DNA, the CDR3 is TGTGCCAGCAGCGTGGCAGAGACAGGGCCAGGGAACACCATATATTTT. It is translated as CASSVAETGPGNTIYF.

J is TRBJ1-4 and V is TRBV10-1; no clear D gene. Trimming pared 0 bases from V and 4 bases from J, leaving 30 bases between. Germline values: CDR1 WNHNN, CDR2 SYGVQD (reference sequence). There are 22 residues in the CDR3. This CDR3 is CASSESIGGRLFPTDFNEKLFF. The DNA for the CDR3 is TGCGCCAGCAGTGAGTCTATCGGAGGGCGGTTATTCCCGACCGACTTTAATGAAAAACTGTTTTTT.

This clone has a single count. V usage is TRBV19 and J usage is TRBJ2-7; tentative D call: TRBD1 (6 bases). CDR1 and CDR2 from the germline V gene are LNHDA and SQIVND (reference sequence). V gave up 0 bases and J gave up 3 bases, with 15 bases separating them. The CDR3 contains 16 residues. The CDR3 region is CASSIEKTGDYYEQYF. As DNA, the CDR3 is TGTGCCAGTAGTATAGAGAAGACAGGAGACTACTACGAGCAGTACTTC.